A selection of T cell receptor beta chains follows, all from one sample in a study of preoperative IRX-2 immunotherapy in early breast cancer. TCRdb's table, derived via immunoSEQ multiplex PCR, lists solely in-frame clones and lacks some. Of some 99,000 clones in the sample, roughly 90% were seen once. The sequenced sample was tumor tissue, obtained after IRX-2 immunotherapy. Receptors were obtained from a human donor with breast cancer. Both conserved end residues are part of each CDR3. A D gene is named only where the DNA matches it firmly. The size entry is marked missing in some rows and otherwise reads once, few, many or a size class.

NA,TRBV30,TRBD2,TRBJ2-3,CAWRTGGNTQYF,TGTGCCTGGAGAACGGGGGGGAATACGCAGTATTTT
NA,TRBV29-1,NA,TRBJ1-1,CSVWTRGAEAFF,TGCAGCGTATGGACGAGGGGAGCTGAAGCTTTCTTT
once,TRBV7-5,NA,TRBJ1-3,CASSLDGSSGNTIYF,TGTGCCAGCAGCCTGGACGGGAGCTCTGGAAACACCATATATTTT
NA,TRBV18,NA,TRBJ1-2,CASSPLGGDGYTF,TGTGCCAGCTCACCGCTTGGGGGGGATGGCTACACCTTC
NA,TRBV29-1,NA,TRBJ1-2,CSVEGMGSYGYTF,TGCAGCGTTGAAGGAATGGGGTCCTATGGCTACACCTTC
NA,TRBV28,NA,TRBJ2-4,CASSPSAWTKNIQYF,TGTGCCAGCAGTCCCTCCGCCTGGACCAAAAACATTCAGTACTTC
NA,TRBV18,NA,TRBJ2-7,CASSPYSGGGAYEQYF,TGTGCCAGCTCACCTTACTCTGGTGGAGGGGCCTACGAGCAGTACTTC
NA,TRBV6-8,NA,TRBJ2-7,CASIGGLDYEQYF,TGTGCCAGCATTGGGGGACTGGACTACGAGCAGTACTTC
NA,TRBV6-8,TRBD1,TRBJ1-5,CASRLPGQAGAQPQHF,TGTGCCAGCAGATTACCGGGACAGGCGGGAGCCCAGCCCCAGCATTTT
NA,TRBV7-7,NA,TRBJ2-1,CASRWGGSSYNEQFF,TGTGCCAGCAGGTGGGGCGGAAGCTCCTACAATGAGCAGTTCTTC
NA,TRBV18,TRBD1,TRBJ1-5,CASSPTGDRQPQHF,TGTGCCAGCTCACCGACAGGGGATCGTCAGCCCCAGCATTTT
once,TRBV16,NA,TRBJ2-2,CASGLGLQGPGELFF,TGTGCTAGTGGTTTGGGGCTCCAAGGGCCCGGGGAGCTGTTTTTT
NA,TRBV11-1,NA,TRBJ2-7,CASSLALVSYEQYF,TGTGCCAGCAGCTTAGCGTTAGTTTCCTACGAGCAGTACTTC
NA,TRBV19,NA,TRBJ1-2,CASSAQGVYGYTF,TGTGCCAGTAGTGCACAGGGAGTCTATGGCTACACCTTC
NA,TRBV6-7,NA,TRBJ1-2,CASTIRTEGYTF,TGTGCCAGCACGATTAGGACAGAAGGCTACACCTTC
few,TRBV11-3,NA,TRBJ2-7,CASSREWGASYEQYF,TGTGCCAGCAGTCGGGAGTGGGGGGCTTCCTACGAGCAGTACTTC
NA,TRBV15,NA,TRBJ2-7,CATSAQDRLGNEQYF,TGTGCCACCAGCGCACAGGACAGATTGGGTAACGAGCAGTACTTC
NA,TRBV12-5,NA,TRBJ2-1,CASGTGQRGNEQFF,TGTGCTAGTGGAACGGGACAAAGGGGTAATGAGCAGTTCTTC
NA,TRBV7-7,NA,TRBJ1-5,CASSQGEGGKQPQHF,TGTGCCAGCAGCCAAGGGGAGGGGGGCAAACAGCCCCAGCATTTT
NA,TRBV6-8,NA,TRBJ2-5,CASRGTGFQETQYF,TGTGCCAGCAGAGGAACAGGATTCCAAGAGACCCAGTACTTC
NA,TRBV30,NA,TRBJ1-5,CAWSAPYQPQHF,TGTGCCTGGAGTGCCCCCTATCAGCCCCAGCATTTT
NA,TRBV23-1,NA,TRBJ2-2,CAISMDLTANTGELFF,TGCGCCATCTCAATGGACCTGACGGCGAACACCGGGGAGCTGTTTTTT
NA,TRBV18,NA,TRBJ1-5,CASSQKQGRDQPQHF,TGTGCCAGCTCCCAAAAACAGGGTAGGGATCAGCCCCAGCATTTT